The 30 T cell receptor beta chains given below trace back to one sample, sequenced in a study of T cell responses to AZD1222 COVID-19 vaccine. The table came from immunoSEQ multiplex PCR; TCRdb's copy has only in-frame clones and leaves some out. Here the sample spans about 130,000 clones, 80% to 90% being singletons. Source: peripheral blood, taken on day 0 of AZD1222 vaccination. These receptor sequences come from an adult in good health.

The rearrangement links TRBV4-1 to TRBJ1-3; D unclear. The V and J ends lost 9 bases and 7 bases respectively, with 7 bases between them. Germline CDR1 MGHRA, CDR2 YSYEKL. The CDR3 is 10 residues long. DNA for the CDR3: TGCGCCAGGAAGCCCAACACCATATATTTT. Encoded protein: CARKPNTIYF.

The chain is built from TRBV4-2 and TRBJ1-2, with 7 bases matching TRBD1. CDR3 length: 14 residues. The junction had 7 bases not matched to a gene; V was cut back by 0 bases and J by 9 bases. From germline, CDR1 is LGHNA and CDR2 YNFKEQ. CDR3 sequence (DNA): TGTGCCAGCAGCCAAGAGACAGGGTTTTTTAGCTACACCTTC. Its translation is CASSQETGFFSYTF.

The V gene is TRBV9, the J gene TRBJ1-2; D is uncertain. This CDR3 spans 13 amino acids. CDR1 and CDR2 from the germline V gene are SGDLS and YYNGEE. V gave up 6 bases and J gave up 8 bases, with 17 bases separating them. The CDR3: CASTPGPASGYTF. CDR3 DNA: TGTGCCAGCACCCCGGGCCCGGCTAGCGGCTACACCTTC.

V and J are TRBV28 and TRBJ2-7, with TRBD2 as a possible D gene (7 bases). Germline CDR1 MDHEN, CDR2 SYDVKM. Trimming shortened V by 4 bases and J by 3 bases, and 25 bases separated the two germline ends. The CDR3 runs 18 residues. This chain's CDR3 is CASSSSPGLGGLSYEQYF. The CDR3 DNA is TGTGCCAGCAGTTCTTCACCCGGACTGGGGGGGCTTAGCTACGAGCAGTACTTC.

The chain employs TRBV4-1 and TRBJ2-5, with a weak D call TRBD2 (6 bases). The CDR3 totals 15 residues. V was trimmed by 4 bases and J by 10 bases, leaving 22 bases between them. The germline V gene encodes CDR1 MGHRA and CDR2 YSYEKL. The CDR3 nucleotides read TGCGCCAGCAGCCGAGGACTTAGTAGCACGGGGGACCAGTACTTC. Translated: CASSRGLSSTGDQYF.

The chain employs TRBV7-2 and TRBJ2-7, with a tentative D call TRBD2 (6 bases). V was shortened by 5 bases and J by 5 bases, with 16 bases between the two germline ends. CDR1 and CDR2 from the germline V gene are SGHTA and FQGNSA. CDR3 length: 14 residues. CDR3 DNA: TGTGCCAGCAGCCGTAGACTAGTAGTCGACGAGCAGTACTTC. It is translated as CASSRRLVVDEQYF.

The rearrangement uses TRBV5-6 and TRBJ2-1; 13 bases are shared with TRBD2. There are 15 residues in the CDR3. Losses at the gene ends were 2 bases for V and 9 bases for J; bases not matched to a gene: 5. Germline V gives CDR1 SGHDT, CDR2 YYEEEE. Here the CDR3 DNA reads TGTGCCAGCAGCTTACTAGCGGGGGGGCGAAGTGAGCAGTTCTTC. Its translation is CASSLLAGGRSEQFF.

The chain has TRBV2 and TRBJ1-1; weak D call: TRBD1 (5 bases). The germline V gene has CDR1 SNHLY and CDR2 FYNNEI. CDR3 length: 15 residues. Trimming removed 1 base from V and 5 bases from J, with 14 bases in between. This CDR3 is CASSEDRGKETEAFF. DNA for the CDR3: TGTGCCAGCAGTGAAGATCGGGGGAAGGAAACTGAAGCTTTCTTT.

The rearrangement links TRBV18 to TRBJ2-3; D call uncertain. This CDR3 comprises 14 residues. Trimming cost V 5 bases and J 6 bases, with 15 bases left between them. CDR1 is KGHSH and CDR2 is LQKENI in the germline V gene. CDR3 in amino acids: CASSSGPVKDTQYF. For the CDR3, the DNA is TGTGCCAGCTCATCCGGCCCAGTCAAGGATACGCAGTATTTT.

The chain combines TRBV6-5 with TRBJ1-3; tentative D call: TRBD1 (6 bases). The CDR3 runs 12 residues. Germline V gives CDR1 MNHEY, CDR2 SVGAGI. Trimming left V 6 bases short and J 6 bases short, with 9 bases between. The CDR3 coding sequence is TGTGCCAGCAGCGGGACAACAAACACCATATATTTT. This encodes CASSGTTNTIYF.

A single count supports this clone. The genes are TRBV2 and TRBJ2-7, with D possibly matching TRBD1 (6 bases). In germline, CDR1 is SNHLY, CDR2 FYNNEI. The CDR3 has 16 residues. Trimming cost V 3 bases and J 2 bases, with 17 bases left between them. The CDR3 reads CASSERTWDTPYEQYF. The CDR3 bases are TGTGCCAGCAGTGAGCGGACCTGGGACACCCCCTACGAGCAGTACTTC.

J is TRBJ2-1 and V is TRBV27; D gene ambiguous. The CDR3 has 12 amino acids. V lost 4 bases and J lost 8, with 9 bases in between. Germline V gene lookup returns CDR1 MNHEY and CDR2 SMNVEV (reference sequence). CDR3 region: CASSSPPDEQFF. CDR3 coding DNA: TGTGCCAGCAGTTCTCCCCCCGATGAGCAGTTCTTC.

This chain uses TRBV6-5 with TRBJ1-5, with D unresolved. The ends were cut back, 8 bases at V and 6 bases at J, with 11 bases in the middle. CDR1 and CDR2 (germline): MNHEY, SVGAGI. There are 12 residues in the CDR3. CDR3 sequence: CASWGLSQPQHF. DNA of the CDR3: TGTGCCAGCTGGGGTTTAAGTCAGCCCCAGCATTTT.

This clone was counted a single time. J is TRBJ2-7 and V is TRBV5-6; D is unclear. CDR3 size: 11 residues. Germline lookup yields CDR1 SGHDT and CDR2 YYEEEE. The ends were cut back, 2 bases at V and 6 bases at J, with 6 bases in the middle. The CDR3 region is CASSLSSEQYF. In DNA form, the CDR3 reads TGTGCCAGCAGCTTATCTTCCGAGCAGTACTTC.

The chain recombines TRBV2 with TRBJ1-3, with unresolved D. The germline gives CDR1 SNHLY, CDR2 FYNNEI. V gave up 4 bases and J gave up 1 base, with 8 bases separating them. The CDR3 covers 14 residues. The DNA of the CDR3 is TGTGCCAGCAGTGTGAGGTTATCTGGAAACACCATATATTTT. This sequence encodes CASSVRLSGNTIYF.

The rearrangement uses TRBV10-2 and TRBJ2-2; no clear D. Germline-derived CDR1 and CDR2 are WSHSY and SAAADI. The CDR3 consists of 15 residues. Trimming cost V 5 bases and J 0 bases, with 10 bases left between them. CDR3 DNA sequence: TGCGCCAGCAGTCTAGGCTACGCGAACACCGGGGAGCTGTTTTTT. It specifies CASSLGYANTGELFF.

The chain links TRBV12-3 or TRBV12-4 to TRBJ1-2, with D perhaps TRBD1 (6 bases). V lost 6 bases to trimming and J lost 0 bases, with 8 bases between them. The CDR3 contains 13 residues. The CDR3 DNA follows: TGTGCCAGCAGCGGGACACCTAACTATGGCTACACCTTC. Amino acid sequence: CASSGTPNYGYTF.

This chain joins TRBV29-1 and TRBJ2-2; D possibly corresponds to TRBD1 (5 bases). The CDR3 sequence is 15 residues long. CDR1 is SQVTM, CDR2 ANQGSEA, per germline. Trimming took off 0 bases at V and 1 base at J, with 9 bases between the two ends. The CDR3 DNA is TGCAGCGTTGAAGATGGGGCACGGAACACCGGGGAGCTGTTTTTT. Amino acid sequence: CSVEDGARNTGELFF.

The chain is built from TRBV15 and TRBJ2-7; possibly TRBD1 for D (5 bases). Germline V gene sequence: CDR1 LNHNV, CDR2 YYDKDF (reference sequence). Between the trimmed V and J ends, which lost 3 bases and 3 bases, there was a span of 12 bases. The CDR3 contains 14 residues. The CDR3: CATSREGQGYEQYF. In DNA form, the CDR3 reads TGTGCCACCAGCAGGGAAGGACAAGGCTACGAGCAGTACTTC.

The chain joins TRBV7-8 to TRBJ2-2; TRBD2 agrees at 11 bases. The CDR3 runs 17 residues. The V and J ends lost 0 bases and 6 bases, in that order; junction bases with no gene match: 6. Looked up from germline, CDR1 is SGHVS and CDR2 is FQNEAQ. The CDR3 nucleotides read TGTGCCAGCAGCTTAGCGGGGTTAGCGGGGGGGCCCGGGGAGCTGTTTTTT. Its protein product is CASSLAGLAGGPGELFF.

The rearrangement links TRBV7-2 to TRBJ2-1; the match to TRBD2 covers 10 bases. Unmatched junction bases numbered 6, after V lost 4 bases and J lost 3 bases. This CDR3 has 16 residues. CDR1 and CDR2 from the germline V gene are SGHTA and FQGNSA. The CDR3 loop is CASSSLAGAGYNEQFF. In DNA, the CDR3 is TGTGCCAGCAGCTCGCTAGCGGGAGCTGGCTACAATGAGCAGTTCTTC.

This clone has only a few counts. The gene calls are TRBV5-1 and TRBJ1-1; no reliable D call. This CDR3 has 13 residues. The V gene lost 2 bases and the J gene lost 4 bases, with 9 bases spanning the gap. Germline assignment: CDR1 SGHRS and CDR2 YFSETQ. CDR3 in amino acids: CASSFMATTEAFF. In DNA form, the CDR3 reads TGCGCCAGCAGCTTCATGGCAACCACTGAAGCTTTCTTT.

The chain recombines TRBV19 with TRBJ2-1; tentatively, D is TRBD1 or TRBD2 (5 bases each). Per the germline V gene, CDR1 is LNHDA and CDR2 is SQIVND (reference sequence). V dropped 5 bases and J dropped 9 bases, with 14 bases sitting between them. The CDR3 has 13 amino acids. This chain's CDR3 is CASSYGTPGEQFF. The DNA of the CDR3 is TGTGCCAGTAGTTACGGGACCCCGGGTGAGCAGTTCTTC.

The chain couples TRBV2 to TRBJ1-4; D gene unclear. This CDR3 region has 12 residues. With 6 bases removed from V and 8 bases from J, the gap between germline ends came to 10 bases. CDR1 is SNHLY, CDR2 FYNNEI, per germline. This CDR3 is CASRVQIEKLFF. As DNA, the CDR3 is TGTGCCAGCAGAGTCCAGATCGAAAAACTGTTTTTT.

The CDR3 is CASSPLGPASNQPQHF. The CDR3 nucleotides read TGTGCCAGCAGCCCCCTTGGTCCCGCAAGCAATCAGCCCCAGCATTTT. V gene TRBV7-2 combines with J gene TRBJ1-5, with D unclear. Trimming pared 5 bases from V and 1 base from J, leaving 15 bases between. The CDR3 is made up of 16 amino acids. In germline, CDR1 is SGHTA, CDR2 FQGNSA.

The chain couples TRBV7-2 to TRBJ2-5; 8 bases line up with TRBD2. The CDR3 covers 14 residues. In germline, CDR1 is SGHTA, CDR2 FQGNSA. The V gene end was trimmed by 3 bases and the J gene end by 5 bases; junction bases not matched to a gene: 5. The CDR3 reads CASSFVGGEETQYF. In nucleotides, the CDR3 is TGTGCCAGCAGCTTCGTCGGGGGGGAGGAGACCCAGTACTTC.

This chain uses TRBV9 with TRBJ2-1; TRBD2 might be the D (5 bases). Trimming took 4 bases from V and 5 from J, leaving 10 bases between them. Germline-derived CDR1 and CDR2 are SGDLS and YYNGEE. The CDR3 runs to 13 residues. CDR3 in DNA: TGTGCCAGCAGCCGAGGGCCCAACAATGAGCAGTTCTTC. Translating gives CASSRGPNNEQFF.

V usage is TRBV28 and J usage is TRBJ2-3; D remains unclear. From germline, CDR1 is MDHEN and CDR2 SYDVKM. CDR3 size: 12 residues. Trimming took 7 bases from V and 2 from J, leaving 7 bases between them. CDR3 sequence (DNA): TGTGCCAGCATGGCCTTCACAGATACGCAGTATTTT. It encodes CASMAFTDTQYF.

This clone has only one observation. This rearrangement joins TRBV6-5 to TRBJ1-3; the D gene is possibly TRBD1 (6 bases). Germline loops: CDR1 MNHEY, CDR2 SVGAGI. V was shortened by 3 bases and J by 4 bases, with 10 bases between the two germline ends. This CDR3 contains 14 residues. CDR3 nucleotides: TGTGCCAGCAGTTATAGTGACAGGGGAAACACCATATATTTT. Residues: CASSYSDRGNTIYF.

This chain joins TRBV5-1 and TRBJ2-3, with D possibly matching TRBD2 (6 bases). The CDR3 runs 15 residues. The ends were cut back, 1 base at V and 4 bases at J, with 13 bases in the middle. Germline values: CDR1 SGHRS, CDR2 YFSETQ. The CDR3 reads CASSLSGFEADTQYF. CDR3 nucleotide sequence: TGCGCCAGCAGCTTGAGCGGGTTTGAAGCAGATACGCAGTATTTT.